One and the same sample provided the 20 T cell receptor beta chains below, sequenced in a study of shared clonotypes between healthy human individuals. Only in-frame clones appear in the TCRdb table, and some are missing; sequencing was by immunoSEQ multiplex PCR. The sample contains more than 2,000,000 clones, approximately 93% of which appear only once. Sequencing was done on a sample of naive CD4+ T cells from PBMCs. Subset noted: CD45RA+ positively selected. The receptors were gathered from a man younger than 35 in good health. Some clones in this sample may be carry-over from other donors' samples.

V is TRBV11-3 and J is TRBJ2-7; no firm D call. Germline CDR1 SGHNT, CDR2 YENEEA. V shed 5 bases and J shed 6 bases, with 11 bases lying between them. The CDR3 loop spans 12 amino acids. The CDR3 protein is CASSRGAAEQYF. The CDR3 region has the DNA TGTGCCAGCAGCCGCGGTGCCGCCGAGCAGTACTTC.

This clone has only one observation. CDR3 in amino acids: CASSAGLVTDTQYF. The CDR3 DNA is TGCGCCAGCAGCGCGGGACTAGTTACAGATACGCAGTATTTT. J is TRBJ2-3 and V is TRBV5-1; TRBD2 matches at 8 bases. This CDR3 contains 14 residues. The ends lost 4 bases at V and 3 bases at J; junction bases unmatched: 4. CDR1 SGHRS and CDR2 YFSETQ come from the germline V gene.

The chain employs TRBV6-6 and TRBJ1-1, with 12 bases that match TRBD1. Germline CDR1 and CDR2: MNHNY and SVGAGI (reference sequence). V was pared by 6 bases and J by 11 bases, with 13 bases of the junction left unmatched. The CDR3 loop spans 15 amino acids. CDR3 coding DNA: TGTGCCAGCAGATCCGACGGGACAGGGGGCGGAGGGGCTTTCTTT. This sequence encodes CASRSDGTGGGGAFF.

The chain carries TRBV5-1 and TRBJ1-4; perhaps TRBD1 as D (5 bases). The CDR3 is made up of 14 amino acids. Germline values: CDR1 SGHRS, CDR2 YFSETQ. V was shortened by 4 bases and J by 8 bases, with 15 bases between the two germline ends. CDR3 loop: CASSIDRGYEKLFF. In nucleotides, the CDR3 is TGCGCCAGCAGCATTGACAGAGGCTACGAAAAACTGTTTTTT. Together with reference TRBV5-1 and TRBJ1-4, the CDR3 gives the full variable domain: KAGVTQTPRYLIKTRGQQVTLSCSPISGHRSVSWYQQTPGQGLQFLFEYFSETQRNKGNFPGRFSGRQFSNSRSEMNVSTLELGDSALYLCASSIDRGYEKLFFGSGTQLSVL.

This chain uses TRBV5-1 with TRBJ2-7, with 10 bases fitting TRBD1. In germline, CDR1 is SGHRS, CDR2 YFSETQ. This CDR3 comprises 14 residues. V trimming: 4 bases; J trimming: 6 bases; junction bases outside the gene matches: 7. The CDR3 region is CASSLGQGESEQYF. In nucleotides, the CDR3 is TGCGCCAGCAGCCTAGGACAGGGGGAGAGCGAGCAGTACTTC.

CDR3 coding DNA: TGTGCCAGCAGTTCCAGGACAGGGGAGGATGAGCAGTTCTTC. Its protein product is CASSSRTGEDEQFF. The chain combines TRBV27 with TRBJ2-1, with 9 nucleotides matching TRBD1. Looked up from germline, CDR1 is MNHEY and CDR2 is SMNVEV (reference sequence). Trimming at V came to 4 bases and at J to 8 bases, leaving 6 bases not matched to a gene. The CDR3 runs to 14 residues.

The chain employs TRBV18 and TRBJ1-4; no definite D call. CDR1 is KGHSH, CDR2 LQKENI, per germline. V was clipped by 6 bases and J by 2 bases, with 13 bases between them. The CDR3 spans 15 residues. The CDR3 DNA is TGTGCCAGCTCTTCTACTAGGCAGACTAATGAAAAACTGTTTTTT. Encoded protein: CASSSTRQTNEKLFF.

This rearrangement joins TRBV6-4 to TRBJ2-1, with TRBD2 matching over 12 bases. Germline-derived CDR1 and CDR2 are MRHNA and SNTAGT. This CDR3 contains 14 residues. V gave up 6 bases and J gave up 10 bases; unmatched junction bases: 7. Here the CDR3 DNA reads TGTGCCAGCAGACGGACTAGCGGGAAGGCAGAGCAGTTCTTC. This codes for CASRRTSGKAEQFF.

The chain employs TRBV5-1 and TRBJ2-2; the D is unclear. The V end lost 0 bases, the J end lost 6 bases, and 9 bases lay between the germline ends. The CDR3 totals 14 residues. CDR1 is SGHRS and CDR2 is YFSETQ in the germline V gene. The CDR3 bases are TGCGCCAGCAGCTTGGCCGACGGGTCCGGGGAGCTGTTTTTT. As protein: CASSLADGSGELFF.

Only one count was recorded for this clone. V is TRBV25-1 and J is TRBJ1-1; D perhaps matches TRBD1 (6 bases). CDR1 MGHDK and CDR2 SYGVNS come from the germline V gene. Trimming shortened V by 1 base and J by 4 bases, and 13 bases separated the two germline ends. The CDR3 has 15 amino acids. The CDR3 reads CASSEFNRDITEAFF. For the CDR3, the DNA is TGTGCCAGCAGTGAATTTAACAGGGATATCACTGAAGCTTTCTTT.

The V and J genes are TRBV4-2 and TRBJ2-7, with 8 bases lining up with TRBD2. The CDR3 has 14 residues. The germline gives CDR1 LGHNA, CDR2 YNFKEQ. V trimming: 2 bases; J trimming: 2 bases; junction bases outside the gene matches: 2. The CDR3 coding sequence is TGTGCCAGCAGCCAAAGCGGGAGCGCCTACGAGCAGTACTTC. Translation gives CASSQSGSAYEQYF.

Of note for this clone: Other DNA sequences of this sample code for an identical CDR3. The chain has TRBV28 and TRBJ2-5, with TRBD1 as a possible D gene (7 bases). V was trimmed by 7 bases and J by 4 bases, leaving 10 bases between them. Germline V gives CDR1 MDHEN, CDR2 SYDVKM. The CDR3 loop spans 12 amino acids. DNA of the CDR3: TGTGCCAGCAAGCAGGGGGGAGAGACCCAGTACTTC. It codes for CASKQGGETQYF.

The chain uses TRBV7-3 and TRBJ2-2; D is unresolved. This CDR3 region has 15 residues. Germline CDR1 SGHTA, CDR2 FQGTGA. The V and J ends lost 2 bases and 8 bases respectively, with 15 bases between them. The CDR3 DNA follows: TGTGCCAGCAGCTTAGACTCGGAACCGACGGGGGAGCTGTTTTTT. Its protein is CASSLDSEPTGELFF.

The chain combines TRBV2 with TRBJ1-2, with a tentative D call TRBD1 (6 bases). Germline CDR1 is SNHLY and CDR2 is FYNNEI. V was trimmed by 0 bases and J by 5 bases, leaving 13 bases between them. This CDR3 is built from 15 residues. DNA for the CDR3: TGTGCCAGCAGTGAAGCCGGCAGGGGCTGGTATGGCTACACCTTC. Translated, it gives CASSEAGRGWYGYTF.

CDR3 in amino acids: CASSPPSGSGSDTQYF. Written as DNA, the CDR3 is TGTGCCAGCTCACCACCGAGCGGGAGTGGATCAGATACGCAGTATTTT. The chain is built from TRBV18 and TRBJ2-3, with 8 bases identical to TRBD2. Germline loops: CDR1 KGHSH, CDR2 LQKENI. The V segment lost 0 bases and the J segment 4 bases; nucleotides outside the gene matches: 6. The CDR3 loop spans 16 amino acids. Together with reference TRBV18 and TRBJ2-3, the CDR3 gives the full variable domain: NAGVMQNPRHLVRRRGQEARLRCSPMKGHSHVYWYRQLPEEGLKFMVYLQKENIIDESGMPKERFSAEFPKEGPSILRIQQVVRGDSAAYFCASSPPSGSGSDTQYFGPGTRLTVL.

This sequence joins TRBV9 and TRBJ2-7; 8 bases are shared with TRBD1. This CDR3 spans 14 amino acids. Germline CDR1 SGDLS, CDR2 YYNGEE. V lost 2 bases and J lost 4; bases outside the gene matches: 5. In DNA, the CDR3 is TGTGCCAGCAGCGTTAGGACAGGGAGATACGAGCAGTACTTC. It codes for CASSVRTGRYEQYF.

V usage is TRBV27 and J usage is TRBJ1-4; 9 bases are a match to TRBD1. The CDR3 is 15 residues long. Losses at the gene ends were 7 bases for V and 8 bases for J; bases not matched to a gene: 11. Germline values: CDR1 MNHEY, CDR2 SMNVEV (reference sequence). The CDR3 bases are TGTGCCAGCACCGCCGGGACAGGGTACGGCGAAAAACTGTTTTTT. This sequence encodes CASTAGTGYGEKLFF.

This clone was detected only a few times. The same CDR3 also results from other DNA sequences found in this sample. The rearrangement links TRBV9 to TRBJ1-5, with unresolved D. From germline, CDR1 is SGDLS and CDR2 YYNGEE. V shed 2 bases and J shed 5 bases, with 8 bases lying between them. CDR3 size: 13 residues. The CDR3 loop reads CASSVGRDQPQHF. CDR3 nucleotides: TGTGCCAGCAGCGTGGGAAGAGATCAGCCCCAGCATTTT.

The V and J genes are TRBV21-1 and TRBJ1-1. TRBV21-1 is a pseudogene. The CDR3 is 10 amino acids. The CDR3 nucleotides are TGTGCCAGCGTCAGAAGGGAAGCTTTCTTT. It yields the protein CASVRREAFF.

V gene TRBV23-1 combines with J gene TRBJ2-4; the D gene is possibly TRBD1 (6 bases). TRBV23-1 carries the ORF label, with uncertain function. Trimming took off 4 bases at V and 2 bases at J, with 18 bases between the two ends. The CDR3 covers 17 residues. The CDR3 bases are TGCGCCAGCAGTCTTCCACGACAGGATTTTTCCAAAAACATTCAGTACTTC. Protein: CASSLPRQDFSKNIQYF.